Here is one TCR beta chain with its context. MiXCR, run by TCRdb on the reads, gives a single entry per CDR3 protein. The table lists around 530,000 distinct CDR3 sequences, around 27% of them singletons. The CDR3 loop spans 16 amino acids. V was clipped by 7 bases and J by 0 bases, with 16 bases between them. Germline CDR1 and CDR2: SGHVS and FNYEAQ. These data originate in a study of T cell repertoires in cytomegalovirus infection. Study overall: It was the public TCR beta signatures that indicated both CMV infection and matching HLA type.

Sequences were obtained from PBMCs. The J gene is TRBJ2-1, the V gene TRBV7-6; tentatively, D is TRBD2 (6 bases). This TCR was recovered from a human donor in good health (CMV status not recorded). Some clones in this sample may be carry-over from other donors' samples. The CDR3 DNA reads TGTGCCAGCAACCCCAGGGAGGCCCACTCCTACAATGAGCAGTTCTTC. As protein: CASNPREAHSYNEQFF.